The sequence of this T cell receptor (beta chain) was determined in a study of blood T cell repertoires in COVID-19. On the study more broadly: Samples of COVID-19 (acute and convalescent) were obtained from the United States, Italy and Spain.

This clone showed up just once. Profiled with immunoSEQ multiplex PCR; TCRdb holds only in-frame clones, not every one. The repertoire holds roughly 95,000 clones, more than 75% seen once, with approximately 20% in the top ten. CDR3 length: 17 amino acids. With V trimmed by 1 base and J by 0 bases, 4 bases remained unmatched. Germline V lookup: CDR1 LGHDT, CDR2 YNNKEL (reference sequence). This receptor was identified in a man aged 80 or over with acute or convalescent COVID-19. Material for sequencing was peripheral blood. V gene TRBV3-1 (or the pseudogene TRBV3-2) combines with J gene TRBJ2-1; TRBD1 matches at 9 bases. The chain's CDR3 is CASSQADRGVSYNEQFF. The CDR3 DNA reads TGTGCCAGCAGCCAAGCGGACAGGGGCGTCTCCTACAATGAGCAGTTCTTC.